These T cell receptor beta chains were read from a single sample in a study of T cell responses to AZD1222 COVID-19 vaccine. Some clones are missing from TCRdb's copy, which holds only in-frame ones; the method was immunoSEQ multiplex PCR. The sample carries fewer than 200,000 clones, around 94% recorded once. This sample comprised peripheral blood, obtained on day 0 of AZD1222 vaccination. The receptors were sampled from an adult in good health. Both conserved end residues are part of each CDR3. Each record gives: V gene, clone size, D gene, J gene, CDR3 protein, CDR3 DNA. D genes are given only for firm matches. The size of a clone is reported for some rows only, either as once, few or many, or as a class for expanded clones.

>TRBV12-3/TRBV12-4|NA|NA|TRBJ1-1
CASSLRRDTEAFF
TGTGCCAGCAGTTTAAGGCGGGACACTGAAGCTTTCTTT
>TRBV24-1|NA|NA|TRBJ1-2
CATSEGSNDYGYTF
TGTGCCACCAGTGAGGGGAGCAACGACTATGGCTACACCTTC
>TRBV19|NA|NA|TRBJ1-5
CASSIIASEGIISNQPQHF
TGTGCCAGTAGTATTATTGCGTCGGAGGGAATCATTAGCAATCAGCCCCAGCATTTT
>TRBV28|NA|NA|TRBJ1-1
CATILQRNTEAFF
TGTGCCACCATCCTACAAAGGAACACTGAAGCTTTCTTT
>TRBV19|NA|TRBD1|TRBJ1-4
CASSIDRTGGGEKLFF
TGTGCCAGTAGTATAGATCGGACAGGGGGCGGTGAAAAACTGTTTTTT
>TRBV18|NA|NA|TRBJ1-5
CASSPGGNQPQHF
TGTGCCAGCTCACCAGGGGGCAATCAGCCCCAGCATTTT
>TRBV21-1|NA|NA|TRBJ1-2
CASSKEGGGQGEYGYTF
TGTGCCAGCAGCAAAGAAGGGGGCGGACAGGGGGAGTATGGCTACACCTTC
>TRBV24-1|NA|NA|TRBJ2-1
CATSDEAGLPGQFF
TGTGCCACCAGTGATGAGGCAGGACTGCCCGGGCAGTTCTTC
>TRBV27|NA|NA|TRBJ2-2
CASSPNTGELFF
TGTGCCAGCAGTCCGAACACCGGGGAGCTGTTTTTT
>TRBV6-1|NA|NA|TRBJ1-1
CASSEEEPNTEAFF
TGTGCCAGCAGTGAGGAAGAACCGAACACTGAAGCTTTCTTT
>TRBV4-2|NA|NA|TRBJ1-2
CASSRREGDYGYTF
TGTGCCAGCAGCCGGCGGGAGGGGGACTATGGCTACACCTTC
>TRBV6-5|few|NA|TRBJ2-3
CASNSRTDTQYF
TGTGCCAGCAATAGCCGCACAGATACGCAGTATTTT
>TRBV27|NA|NA|TRBJ1-2
CASSLSGGFYGYTF
TGTGCCAGCAGTTTATCGGGGGGCTTCTATGGCTACACCTTC
>TRBV24-1|once|TRBD2|TRBJ2-1
CATSASGRANEQFF
TGTGCCACCAGTGCCAGCGGGAGGGCCAATGAGCAGTTCTTC
>TRBV9|NA|TRBD1|TRBJ2-5
CASSVGTGGPETQYF
TGTGCCAGCAGCGTAGGAACAGGGGGGCCAGAGACCCAGTACTTC
>TRBV5-1|NA|NA|TRBJ2-5
CASSGSWTKTQYF
TGCGCCAGCAGCGGGTCCTGGACCAAGACCCAGTACTTC
>TRBV5-4|NA|NA|TRBJ2-4
CASSLEAGEGYF
TGTGCCAGCAGCTTGGAGGCAGGGGAGGGGTACTTC
>TRBV7-8|NA|NA|TRBJ1-1
CASSFSPNTEAFF
TGTGCCAGCAGCTTTAGTCCGAACACTGAAGCTTTCTTT
>TRBV7-2|NA|TRBD2|TRBJ2-7
CASSLGGRYEQYF
TGTGCCAGCAGCTTGGGGGGGAGGTACGAGCAGTACTTC
>TRBV7-9|NA|TRBD1|TRBJ1-5
CASSSGGSSNQPQHF
TGTGCCAGCAGCTCAGGGGGCTCGAGCAATCAGCCCCAGCATTTT
>TRBV7-9|NA|NA|TRBJ1-5
CASSLSGDSNQPQHF
TGTGCCAGCAGCTTAAGCGGGGATAGCAATCAGCCCCAGCATTTT
>TRBV24-1|NA|NA|TRBJ2-6
CATSDFGGLGDSGANVLTF
TGTGCCACCAGTGATTTTGGTGGCTTAGGGGACTCTGGGGCCAACGTCCTGACTTTC
>TRBV4-2|NA|TRBD2|TRBJ2-2
CASSQETSGASNTGELFF
TGTGCCAGCAGCCAAGAGACTAGCGGGGCCTCAAACACCGGGGAGCTGTTTTTT
>TRBV5-1|NA|NA|TRBJ2-1
CASSLGSGTNEQFF
TGCGCCAGCAGCTTGGGGTCGGGGACGAATGAGCAGTTCTTC
>TRBV7-9|once|NA|TRBJ1-2
CASSLDFRNYGYTF
TGTGCCAGCAGCTTAGACTTCCGTAACTATGGCTACACCTTC
>TRBV3-1/TRBV3-2|NA|TRBD2|TRBJ2-3
CASSSRLAGITDTQYF
TGTGCCAGCAGCTCCCGACTAGCGGGGATCACAGATACGCAGTATTTT
>TRBV10-2|NA|TRBD2|TRBJ2-5
CASSAPGLAGETQYF
TGCGCCAGCAGTGCCCCGGGACTAGCGGGAGAGACCCAGTACTTC
>TRBV6-5|NA|NA|TRBJ1-5
CASSTQGNQPQHF
TGTGCCAGCAGTACTCAGGGAAATCAGCCCCAGCATTTT
>TRBV12-3/TRBV12-4|NA|NA|TRBJ1-2
CASSYGSSHTF
TGTGCCAGCAGTTACGGGTCCAGCCACACCTTC
>TRBV28|NA|NA|TRBJ2-5
CASSQILGGETQYF
TGTGCCAGCAGCCAAATCCTGGGAGGAGAGACCCAGTACTTC